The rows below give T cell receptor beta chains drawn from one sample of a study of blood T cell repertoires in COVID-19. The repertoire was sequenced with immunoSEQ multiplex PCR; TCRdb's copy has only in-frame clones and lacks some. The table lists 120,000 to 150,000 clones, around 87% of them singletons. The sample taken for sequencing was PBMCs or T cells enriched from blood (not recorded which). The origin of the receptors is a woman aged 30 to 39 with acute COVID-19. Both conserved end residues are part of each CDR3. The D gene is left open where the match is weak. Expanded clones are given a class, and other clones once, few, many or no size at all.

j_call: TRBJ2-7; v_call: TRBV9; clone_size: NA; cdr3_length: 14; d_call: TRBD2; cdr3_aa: CASSPAGGPGEQYF; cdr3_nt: TGTGCCAGCAGCCCAGCGGGAGGGCCAGGCGAGCAGTACTTC
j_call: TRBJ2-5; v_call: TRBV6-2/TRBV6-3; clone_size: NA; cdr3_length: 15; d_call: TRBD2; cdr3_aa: CASSYGLAGGETQYF; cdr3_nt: TGTGCCAGCAGTTACGGACTAGCGGGAGGTGAGACCCAGTACTTC
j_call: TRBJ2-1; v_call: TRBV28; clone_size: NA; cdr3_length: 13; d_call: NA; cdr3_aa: CASSGQTNNEQFF; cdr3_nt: TGTGCCAGCAGTGGACAGACGAACAATGAGCAGTTCTTC
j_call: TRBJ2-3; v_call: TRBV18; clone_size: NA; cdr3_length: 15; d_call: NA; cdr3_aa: CASSRITIETDTQYF; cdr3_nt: TGTGCCAGCTCACGTATTACCATCGAGACAGATACGCAGTATTTT
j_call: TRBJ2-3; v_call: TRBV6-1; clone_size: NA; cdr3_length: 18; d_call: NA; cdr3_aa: CASSEKGPTGHYTDTQYF; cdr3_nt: TGTGCCAGCAGTGAAAAAGGGCCAACGGGACACTACACAGATACGCAGTATTTT
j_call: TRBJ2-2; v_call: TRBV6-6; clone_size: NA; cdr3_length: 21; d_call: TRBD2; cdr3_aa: CASSYGLAGGIGELTYGELFF; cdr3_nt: TGTGCCAGCAGCTACGGACTAGCGGGAGGGATTGGGGAGTTAACGTACGGGGAGCTGTTTTTT
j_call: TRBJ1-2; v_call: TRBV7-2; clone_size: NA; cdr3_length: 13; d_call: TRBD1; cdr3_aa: CASSPPGGYGYTF; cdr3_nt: TGTGCCAGCAGCCCCCCAGGGGGCTATGGCTACACCTTC
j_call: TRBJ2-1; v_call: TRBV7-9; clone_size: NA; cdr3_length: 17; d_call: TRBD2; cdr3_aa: CASAPPGLAGLYNEQFF; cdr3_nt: TGTGCCAGCGCCCCCCCGGGACTAGCGGGACTCTACAATGAGCAGTTCTTC
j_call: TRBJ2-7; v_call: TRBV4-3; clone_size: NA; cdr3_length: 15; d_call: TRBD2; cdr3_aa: CASSQDGASGYEQYF; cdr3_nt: TGCGCCAGCAGCCAAGATGGGGCTAGCGGCTACGAGCAGTACTTC
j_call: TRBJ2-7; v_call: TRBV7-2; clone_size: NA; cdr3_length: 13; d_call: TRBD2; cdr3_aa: CASSLPGGREQYF; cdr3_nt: TGTGCCAGCAGCTTACCGGGGGGGAGGGAGCAGTACTTC
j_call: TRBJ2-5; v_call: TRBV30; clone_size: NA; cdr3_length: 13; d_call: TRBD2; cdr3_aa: CAWSVSGEGTQYF; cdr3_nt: TGTGCCTGGAGTGTATCGGGGGAGGGGACCCAGTACTTC
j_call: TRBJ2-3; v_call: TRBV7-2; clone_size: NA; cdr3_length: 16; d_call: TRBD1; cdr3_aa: CASRTGTGYFTDTQYF; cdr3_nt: TGTGCCAGCAGAACCGGGACAGGGTACTTTACAGATACGCAGTATTTT
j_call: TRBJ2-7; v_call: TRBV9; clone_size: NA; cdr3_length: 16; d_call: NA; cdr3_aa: CASSAPPSEPSYEQYF; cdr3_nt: TGTGCCAGCAGCGCCCCGCCTAGCGAACCGTCCTACGAGCAGTACTTC
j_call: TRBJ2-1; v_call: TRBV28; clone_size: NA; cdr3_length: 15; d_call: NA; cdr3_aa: CASRLRSSSYNEQFF; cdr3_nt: TGTGCCAGCAGGCTACGGTCTAGCTCCTACAATGAGCAGTTCTTC
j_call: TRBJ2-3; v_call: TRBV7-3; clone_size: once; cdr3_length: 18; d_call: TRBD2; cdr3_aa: CASSLLGTSGRATDTQYF; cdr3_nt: TGTGCCAGCAGCTTACTAGGGACTAGCGGGAGGGCAACAGATACGCAGTATTTT
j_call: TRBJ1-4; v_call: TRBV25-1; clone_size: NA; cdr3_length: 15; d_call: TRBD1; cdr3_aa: CASSIGTGGYEKLFF; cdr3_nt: TGTGCCAGCAGCATTGGGACAGGGGGCTATGAAAAACTGTTTTTT
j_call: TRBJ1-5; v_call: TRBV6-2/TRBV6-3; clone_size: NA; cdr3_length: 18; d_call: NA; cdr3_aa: CASSYSVVLGGFNQPQHF; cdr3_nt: TGTGCCAGCAGTTACTCCGTCGTTTTGGGGGGTTTCAATCAGCCCCAGCATTTT